This T cell receptor (beta chain) comes out of a study of blood T cell repertoires in COVID-19. Germline V CDR1 and CDR2: SGHRS, YFSETQ. Trimming removed 7 bases from V and 6 bases from J, with 14 bases in between. This CDR3 has 12 amino acids. Method: immunoSEQ multiplex PCR; TCRdb's copy keeps in-frame clones and lacks some. The sample has 70,000 to 85,000 clones; roughly nine tenths are singletons. The receptor's source is a woman aged 50 to 65 with active or convalescent COVID-19. The source material was peripheral blood. The V call is TRBV5-1, the J call TRBJ2-7, with D perhaps matching TRBD2 (6 bases). The CDR3 nucleotides read TGCGCCAGCGGGCACCAGGGAGGCGAGCAGTACTTC. The encoded protein is CASGHQGGEQYF.